This entry lists 9 T cell receptor beta chains sequenced from one sample in a study of blood T cells in healthy people across ages. Using a J-beta primer mix together with a sample-barcoded 5' primer, a second PCR was run for about 6 to 11 cycles. MiXCR, applied by TCRdb to the 5' RACE reads, yields one record per CDR3 protein. The profile shows about 1.6 million distinct CDR3 sequences, around 36% of them singletons. The sequenced sample consisted of blood. The source of these receptors is a woman in her twenties or thirties in good health.

This clonotype was recorded a few times. The rearrangement links TRBV20-1 to TRBJ2-1; possible D gene TRBD1, 6 bases. This CDR3 contains 12 residues. Germline loops: CDR1 DFQATT, CDR2 SNEGSKA (reference sequence). The V and J ends lost 3 bases and 5 bases respectively, with 8 bases between them. CDR3 coding DNA: TGCAGTGCTAGCCGGGACAACAATGAGCAGTTCTTC. Translated, it gives CSASRDNNEQFF.

This clonotype was detected many times. J is TRBJ1-2 and V is TRBV29-1; 9 positions match TRBD1. The V and J ends lost 4 bases and 7 bases, in that order; junction bases with no gene match: 4. The CDR3 has 12 amino acids. Germline V CDR1 and CDR2: SQVTM, ANQGSEA. CDR3 sequence: CSVAQGAFGYTF. CDR3 DNA sequence: TGCAGCGTTGCACAGGGGGCCTTTGGCTACACCTTC.

The rearrangement uses TRBV9 and TRBJ2-7; D may correspond to TRBD1 or TRBD2 (7 bases each). V lost 3 bases and J lost 2, with 15 bases in between. The CDR3 contains 15 residues. In germline, CDR1 is SGDLS, CDR2 YYNGEE. The CDR3 spells CASSGGGSGTYEQYF. Written as DNA, the CDR3 is TGTGCCAGCAGCGGAGGGGGCAGCGGGACCTACGAGCAGTACTTC.

V gene TRBV14 combines with J gene TRBJ1-2, with 8 bases that match TRBD1. The V segment lost 4 bases and the J segment 4 bases; nucleotides outside the gene matches: 11. This CDR3 contains 16 residues. The germline gives CDR1 SGHDN, CDR2 FVKESK. CDR3 coding DNA: TGTGCCAGCAGCCTAGGGGGACAGGAGGGAACCTATGGCTACACCTTC. It specifies CASSLGGQEGTYGYTF.

This clonotype was counted at least ten times. The chain links TRBV10-3 to TRBJ2-3; D gene ambiguous. Trimming removed 3 bases from V and 10 bases from J, with 14 bases in between. The germline V gene has CDR1 ENHRY and CDR2 SYGVKD. This CDR3 has 13 residues. In DNA, the CDR3 is TGTGCCATCAGTGATTCCGGACCCCACTCGCAGTATTTT. This gives the protein CAISDSGPHSQYF.

V is TRBV5-1 and J is TRBJ2-3; 9 bases agree with TRBD1. Germline V lookup: CDR1 SGHRS, CDR2 YFSETQ. Trimming removed 1 base from V and 3 bases from J; junction bases left unmatched: 6. The length of the CDR3 is 16 residues. The CDR3 DNA reads as TGCGCCAGCAGCTTGTGGGGGACAGGGTGGACAGATACGCAGTATTTT. It translates to CASSLWGTGWTDTQYF. The whole variable domain, remainder taken from reference TRBV5-1 and TRBJ2-3, is KAGVTQTPRYLIKTRGQQVTLSCSPISGHRSVSWYQQTPGQGLQFLFEYFSETQRNKGNFPGRFSGRQFSNSRSEMNVSTLELGDSALYLCASSLWGTGWTDTQYFGPGTRLTVL.

The chain recombines TRBV27 with TRBJ2-3; possibly TRBD2 for D (6 bases). V lost 6 bases and J 2 bases, leaving 15 bases between the germline ends. CDR1 is MNHEY and CDR2 is SMNVEV in the germline V gene (reference sequence). The length of the CDR3 is 15 residues. CDR3 region: CASSYTSSLTDTQYF. The CDR3 nucleotides are TGTGCCAGCAGCTATACTAGCTCCCTCACAGATACGCAGTATTTT.

The rearrangement uses TRBV6-2 or TRBV6-3 and TRBJ2-5, with D perhaps matching TRBD2 (6 bases). CDR1 MNHEY and CDR2 SVGEGT come from the germline V gene. Trimming cost V 2 bases and J 9 bases, with 13 bases left between them. This CDR3 has 13 residues. The chain's CDR3 is CASSYERGAAQYF. The DNA of the CDR3 is TGTGCCAGCAGTTACGAACGCGGGGCGGCCCAGTACTTC.

The genes are TRBV7-8 and TRBJ2-7, with D tentatively TRBD2 (6 bases). This CDR3 spans 15 amino acids. Germline V gives CDR1 SGHVS, CDR2 FQNEAQ. V was clipped by 6 bases and J by 9 bases, with 24 bases between them. Here the CDR3 reads CASRPTGSQPYSQYF. Written as DNA, the CDR3 is TGTGCCAGCAGACCTACCGGGAGCCAACCCTACTCGCAGTACTTC.